This T cell receptor (beta chain) emerged from a study of shared clonotypes between healthy human individuals. At deep level, the assay was performed. Genomic DNA per cell subset filled all wells of several immunoSEQ plates. Source study methods: From ImmunoSEQ came sequences covering only the junction and carrying no quality scores, so filtering differed. Assay used: immunoSEQ multiplex PCR; TCRdb lists only in-frame clones, some missing. That table is the source of V, J and clone size, and D and trimming were worked out from the DNA. The data contain about 2.4 million clones, around nine tenths of them seen just once; the ten biggest clones take up over 0.12%. CDR1 and CDR2 from the germline V gene are SGHRS and YFSETQ. Trimming took off 0 bases at V and 2 bases at J, with 12 bases between the two ends. The CDR3 is made up of 16 amino acids.

The chain couples TRBV5-1 to TRBJ2-1; tentatively, D is TRBD2 (5 bases). Sequencing input: naive CD4+ T cells sorted from blood. As for subset: CD45RA+ positively selected. The TCR sequence derives from a young man in good health. The DNA of the CDR3 is TGCGCCAGCAGCTTGGGCCCCACTAGGGCCTACAATGAGCAGTTCTTC. Its translation is CASSLGPTRAYNEQFF. Using reference TRBV5-1 and TRBJ2-1 for the parts outside the CDR3, the full variable domain is KAGVTQTPRYLIKTRGQQVTLSCSPISGHRSVSWYQQTPGQGLQFLFEYFSETQRNKGNFPGRFSGRQFSNSRSEMNVSTLELGDSALYLCASSLGPTRAYNEQFFGPGTRLTVL.